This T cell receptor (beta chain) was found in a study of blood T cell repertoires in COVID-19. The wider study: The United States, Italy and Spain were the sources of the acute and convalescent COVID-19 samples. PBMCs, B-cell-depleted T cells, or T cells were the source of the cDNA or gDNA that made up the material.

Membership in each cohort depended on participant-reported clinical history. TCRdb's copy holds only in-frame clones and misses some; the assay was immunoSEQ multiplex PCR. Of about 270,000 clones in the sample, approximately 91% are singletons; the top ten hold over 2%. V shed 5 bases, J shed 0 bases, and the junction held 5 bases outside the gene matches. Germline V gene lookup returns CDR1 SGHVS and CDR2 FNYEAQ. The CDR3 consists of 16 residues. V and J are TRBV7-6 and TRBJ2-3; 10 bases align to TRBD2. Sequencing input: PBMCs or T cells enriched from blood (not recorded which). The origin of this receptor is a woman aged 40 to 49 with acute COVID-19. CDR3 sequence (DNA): TGTGCCAGCAGCCTGATAGCGGGGGGAAGCACAGATACGCAGTATTTT. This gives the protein CASSLIAGGSTDTQYF. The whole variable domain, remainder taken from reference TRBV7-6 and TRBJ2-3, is GAGVSQSPRYKVTKRGQDVALRCDPISGHVSLYWYRQALGQGPEFLTYFNYEAQQDKSGLPNDRFSAERPEGSISTLTIQRTEQRDSAMYRCASSLIAGGSTDTQYFGPGTRLTVL.